The 9 T cell receptor beta chains listed next were all sequenced from one sample in a study of blood T cells in healthy people across ages. For the second PCR, which ran for about 6 to 11 cycles, a sample-barcoded 5' primer and a J-beta primer mix were used. TCRdb analysed the 5' RACE reads with MiXCR anew, one entry per CDR3 protein. Among around 790,000 distinct CDR3 sequences listed, more than 40% were seen once. The source material was blood. These receptors all stem from a man between 60 and 75 years old in good health.

This clonotype came up once. The junction does not match germline at one end; this may be a read error. The V gene is TRBV29-1, the J gene TRBJ1-2; D perhaps matches TRBD1 (6 bases). The CDR3 has 15 residues. The germline V gene encodes CDR1 SQVTM and CDR2 ANQGSEA. DNA of the CDR3: TGCAGCGTTGAAGATATCCAGGGGAAGAACTATGTCTACACCTTC. Its protein product is CSVEDIQGKNYVYTF.

This clonotype turned up a few times. The V and J genes are TRBV6-5 and TRBJ1-4; 8 bases map to TRBD1. The CDR3 length is 14 residues. Looked up from germline, CDR1 is MNHEY and CDR2 is SVGAGI. The junction had 4 bases not matched to a gene; V was cut back by 2 bases and J by 8 bases. The CDR3 sequence is CASSYVQGGEKLFF. The CDR3 nucleotides are TGTGCCAGCAGTTACGTACAGGGGGGCGAAAAACTGTTTTTT.

This clonotype was found once. V gene TRBV6-2 or TRBV6-3 combines with J gene TRBJ2-2; 7 positions match TRBD1. Germline V gene lookup returns CDR1 MNHEY and CDR2 SVGEGT. CDR3 size: 16 residues. With V trimmed by 7 bases and J by 6 bases, 14 bases remained unmatched. CDR3 residues: CASKGGRTGTAGELFF. Here the CDR3 DNA reads TGTGCCAGCAAAGGGGGCAGGACAGGAACTGCCGGGGAGCTGTTTTTT.

This clonotype came up a few times. V usage is TRBV29-1 and J usage is TRBJ2-7; 9 positions agree with TRBD1. Germline values: CDR1 SQVTM, CDR2 ANQGSEA. The length of the CDR3 is 13 residues. J was trimmed by 3 bases and V by 7 bases; bases with no gene match: 7. CDR3 sequence: CSAGAGQGYEQYF. The CDR3 coding sequence is TGCAGCGCCGGGGCGGGACAGGGCTACGAGCAGTACTTC.

This clonotype was seen more than once but under ten times. This chain joins TRBV7-2 and TRBJ2-7, with 12 bases aligning to TRBD2. The CDR3 totals 16 residues. Germline V gene sequence: CDR1 SGHTA, CDR2 FQGNSA. Trimming cost V 5 bases and J 2 bases; bases outside gene matches: 7. This CDR3 reads CASSQTSGGPPYEQYF. CDR3 DNA sequence: TGTGCCAGCAGCCAAACTAGCGGGGGGCCTCCCTACGAGCAGTACTTC.

There are a few counts of this clonotype. V and J are TRBV20-1 and TRBJ2-3; maybe TRBD1 (6 bases). The CDR3 runs to 15 residues. Trimming removed 3 bases at V and 0 bases at J, with 13 bases between. Germline CDR1 and CDR2: DFQATT and SNEGSKA (reference sequence). The DNA of the CDR3 is TGCAGTGCTAGGAGCCCAGGGGCTAGCACAGATACGCAGTATTTT. This encodes CSARSPGASTDTQYF.

The chain is built from TRBV18 and TRBJ2-5, with D perhaps TRBD1 (6 bases). The ends were cut back, 8 bases at V and 11 bases at J, with 21 bases in the middle. Germline V gene data show CDR1 as KGHSH and CDR2 as LQKENI. The CDR3 is 13 amino acids. CDR3 sequence: CASRRTVDQEQYF. The CDR3 nucleotides read TGTGCCAGCCGAAGGACAGTGGACCAGGAGCAGTACTTC.

This clonotype turned up a few times. The gene calls are TRBV12-3 or TRBV12-4 and TRBJ2-7; 7 nucleotides line up with TRBD1. V dropped 8 bases and J dropped 3; count of bases not matched to a gene: 7. The CDR3 is 13 residues long. CDR3 loop: CASRDSNRYEQYF. The CDR3 DNA reads TGTGCCAGCCGGGACAGCAACCGCTACGAGCAGTACTTC.

The chain carries TRBV29-1 and TRBJ2-1; D call uncertain. The J call may be incorrect, as the DNA end agrees better with TRBJ2-7. Germline lookup yields CDR1 SQVTM and CDR2 ANQGSEA. This CDR3 contains 12 residues. CDR3 protein: CSVNSGPNEQYF. The CDR3 DNA sequence: TGCAGCGTGAATTCAGGTCCCAATGAGCAGTACTTC.